One and the same sample provided the 17 T cell receptor beta chains below, sequenced in a study of shared clonotypes between healthy human individuals. Sequencing used immunoSEQ multiplex PCR; TCRdb keeps in-frame clones, though not all of them. The sample lists over 2 million clones, roughly 94% occurring once. The specimen was naive CD4+ T cells sorted from blood. Specified subset: CD45RA+ positively selected. These receptor sequences come from a young man in good health.

In its sample, this clone was seen once. The chain uses TRBV15 and TRBJ2-1, with D unresolved. The V end was cut by 0 bases, the J end by 2 bases, with 8 bases between. Germline V gene lookup returns CDR1 LNHNV and CDR2 YYDKDF (reference sequence). CDR3 size: 15 residues. CDR3 loop: CATSRDKSTYNEQFF. The CDR3 DNA reads TGTGCCACCAGCAGAGACAAAAGTACCTACAATGAGCAGTTCTTC. The variable domain in full, with the rest retrieved from reference TRBV15 and TRBJ2-1, is DAMVIQNPRYQVTQFGKPVTLSCSQTLNHNVMYWYQQKSSQAPKLLFHYYDKDFNNEADTPDNFQSRRPNTSFCFLDIRSPGLGDTAMYLCATSRDKSTYNEQFFGPGTRLTVL.

About this clone: Being one base from a much bigger clone, this may be a read error. This chain links TRBV5-1 with TRBJ2-7; D gene ambiguous. V lost 3 bases and J lost 3, with 4 bases in between. This CDR3 is built from 11 residues. Germline CDR1 reads SGHRS; CDR2 reads YFSETQ. CDR3 coding DNA: TGCGCCAGCAGCTCCTACTACGAGCAGTACTTC. Translated: CASSSYYEQYF.

The chain combines TRBV2 with TRBJ1-2; maybe TRBD1 (5 bases). Germline-derived CDR1 and CDR2 are SNHLY and FYNNEI. The CDR3 length is 15 residues. The V gene lost 1 base and the J gene lost 4 bases, with 13 bases spanning the gap. DNA of the CDR3: TGTGCCAGCAGTGAAGAGGTCAGGGTTGGCTATGGCTACACCTTC. The encoded protein is CASSEEVRVGYGYTF.

This rearrangement joins TRBV5-1 to TRBJ2-3, with TRBD1 identical over 7 bases. With 2 bases clipped from V and 3 bases from J, the junction kept 3 bases outside the gene matches. The CDR3 length is 14 residues. Per the germline V gene, CDR1 is SGHRS and CDR2 is YFSETQ. The CDR3: CASSLTDRTDTQYF. CDR3 DNA: TGCGCCAGCAGCTTAACGGACAGGACAGATACGCAGTATTTT.

The V call is TRBV5-1, the J call TRBJ1-5; 7 nucleotides agree with TRBD1. The CDR3 loop spans 17 amino acids. Germline lookup yields CDR1 SGHRS and CDR2 YFSETQ. V lost 5 bases and J lost 0; bases outside the gene matches: 11. CDR3 region: CASRLRATGDSNQPQHF. CDR3 sequence (DNA): TGCGCCAGCAGACTAAGGGCAACAGGGGATAGCAATCAGCCCCAGCATTTT.

The V and J genes are TRBV7-2 and TRBJ2-3; no reliable D call. V was pared by 1 base and J by 2 bases, with 7 bases between. Germline V lookup: CDR1 SGHTA, CDR2 FQGNSA. This CDR3 has 14 residues. CDR3 residues: CASSLGRFTDTQYF. In DNA form, the CDR3 reads TGTGCCAGCAGCTTAGGCAGGTTCACAGATACGCAGTATTTT. The full variable domain, rest sourced from reference TRBV7-2 and TRBJ2-3, is GAGVSQSPSNKVTEKGKDVELRCDPISGHTALYWYRQSLGQGLEFLIYFQGNSAPDKSGLPSDRFSAERTGGSVSTLTIQRTQQEDSAVYLCASSLGRFTDTQYFGPGTRLTVL.

V is TRBV11-3 and J is TRBJ2-2; 7 positions agree with TRBD1. This CDR3 has 16 residues. Looked up from germline, CDR1 is SGHNT and CDR2 is YENEEA. Trimming removed 5 bases from V and 2 bases from J; junction bases left unmatched: 8. The CDR3 sequence: CASSPSGTVNTGELFF. For the CDR3, the DNA is TGTGCCAGCAGCCCTTCCGGGACAGTTAACACCGGGGAGCTGTTTTTT.

The CDR3 loop reads CASSLAGLAGGAYEQYF. The DNA for the CDR3 is TGCGCCAGCAGCTTGGCTGGACTAGCGGGAGGGGCCTACGAGCAGTACTTC. The J gene is TRBJ2-7, the V gene TRBV5-1; 15 positions agree with TRBD2. The CDR3 runs 17 residues. CDR1 is SGHRS, CDR2 YFSETQ, per germline. Unmatched junction bases numbered 3, after V lost 0 bases and J lost 2 bases.

This clone was found once. DNA of the CDR3: TGCGCCAGCATGTGGGGGGGCATTGAGACCCAGTACTTC. Translated: CASMWGGIETQYF. J is TRBJ2-5 and V is TRBV10-2; D is possibly TRBD2 (7 bases). V lost 7 bases and J lost 5, with 14 bases in between. Germline CDR1 WSHSY, CDR2 SAAADI. The CDR3 extends over 13 amino acids.

This clone was seen more than once but under ten times. The rearrangement uses TRBV10-2 and TRBJ1-6; maybe TRBD1 (5 bases). The V end was cut by 3 bases, the J end by 0 bases, with 9 bases between. CDR1 and CDR2 (germline): WSHSY, SAAADI. The length of the CDR3 is 16 residues. The CDR3 DNA sequence: TGCGCCAGCAGTGACGCAGGGAGCTCCTATAATTCACCCCTCCACTTT. The encoded protein is CASSDAGSSYNSPLHF.

Remarks on this clone: The same CDR3 arises from other DNA sequences in this sample as well. V usage is TRBV6-5 and J usage is TRBJ1-1; a possible D gene is TRBD1 (5 bases). Germline V gene data show CDR1 as MNHEY and CDR2 as SVGAGI. This CDR3 is 14 amino acids long. V lost 5 bases and J lost 0, with 10 bases in between. The CDR3 region is CASSEGVMNTEAFF. The CDR3 region has the DNA TGTGCCAGCAGTGAAGGGGTCATGAACACTGAAGCTTTCTTT.

Comments on this clone: This CDR3 is also generated by other DNA sequences in the sample. This chain uses TRBV10-3 with TRBJ2-7, with D perhaps matching TRBD1 or TRBD2 (5 bases each). CDR1 and CDR2 from the germline V gene are ENHRY and SYGVKD. The CDR3 contains 13 residues. With 5 bases removed from V and 2 bases from J, the gap between germline ends came to 10 bases. DNA of the CDR3: TGTGCCATCAGTCGGGACGGAGCCTACGAGCAGTACTTC. This codes for CAISRDGAYEQYF.

J is TRBJ1-1 and V is TRBV2; D possibly corresponds to TRBD1 (5 bases). The CDR3 runs 14 residues. The V end lost 3 bases, the J end lost 5 bases, and 13 bases lay between the germline ends. Germline CDR1 is SNHLY and CDR2 is FYNNEI. CDR3 in amino acids: CASSEGTGLTEAFF. CDR3 in DNA: TGTGCCAGCAGTGAGGGTACAGGTCTTACTGAAGCTTTCTTT. The full variable domain, in which reference TRBV2 and TRBJ1-1 provide the parts outside the CDR3, is EPEVTQTPSHQVTQMGQEVILRCVPISNHLYFYWYRQILGQKVEFLVSFYNNEISEKSEIFDDQFSVERPDGSNFTLKIRSTKLEDSAMYFCASSEGTGLTEAFFGQGTRLTVV.

This rearrangement joins TRBV5-8 to TRBJ2-1, with TRBD2 matching over 7 bases. Trimming at V came to 2 bases and at J to 9 bases, leaving 14 bases not matched to a gene. This CDR3 spans 16 amino acids. Germline-derived CDR1 and CDR2 are SGHTS and YDEGEE. CDR3 loop: CASSFLVAGERSEQFF. The CDR3 DNA reads as TGTGCCAGCAGCTTTTTGGTGGCGGGAGAACGGAGTGAGCAGTTCTTC.

The chain links TRBV2 to TRBJ1-4, with D possibly being TRBD1 (5 bases). CDR3 length: 15 amino acids. Germline-derived CDR1 and CDR2 are SNHLY and FYNNEI. Deletions cut 4 bases from V and 4 bases from J, with 13 bases between. The CDR3 sequence is CASSAEQGYNEKLFF. The CDR3 region has the DNA TGTGCCAGCAGTGCCGAGCAGGGATATAATGAAAAACTGTTTTTT.

The V and J genes are TRBV6-1 and TRBJ1-2; D is unclear. The CDR3 covers 14 residues. From germline, CDR1 is MNHNS and CDR2 SASEGT. V dropped 6 bases and J dropped 4 bases, with 15 bases sitting between them. CDR3 in DNA: TGTGCCAGCAGGCCTGGCCCCCACGTCTATGGCTACACCTTC. It yields the protein CASRPGPHVYGYTF.

V usage is TRBV9 and J usage is TRBJ2-2; no reliable D call. This CDR3 spans 15 amino acids. V lost 0 bases and J 1 base, leaving 7 bases between the germline ends. Germline-derived CDR1 and CDR2 are SGDLS and YYNGEE. CDR3 loop: CASSVALLNTGELFF. Written as DNA, the CDR3 is TGTGCCAGCAGCGTAGCTCTCCTGAACACCGGGGAGCTGTTTTTT.